The clone carrying this TCR beta chain was found a few times. What it recognizes is unknown. This entry belongs to a study of beta chain features in type 1 diabetes. Study outcomes and limitations: Cells with high TCR expression could be over-represented by cDNA sequencing. A PCR bias possibly favoring shorter templates would apply equally to patients and controls.

There was one heparinised blood draw per donor, averaging about 100 mL. Every isolated RNA sample was fully reverse transcribed, so sequencing captured expressed TCRB transcripts. Measured with immunoSEQ multiplex PCR; TCRdb has only the in-frame clones, and not every one. Of a few hundred thousand clones listed, about 16% are singletons. Germline V CDR1 and CDR2: SGDLS, YYNGEE. The CDR3 covers 13 residues. With 0 bases removed from V and 6 bases from J, the gap between germline ends came to 10 bases. V gene TRBV9 combines with J gene TRBJ2-7; no reliable D call. The source is a woman aged 18-29 years in good health. Sequenced: naive CD4+ T cells from blood. The CDR3 loop is CASSVALAGEQYF. DNA of the CDR3: TGTGCCAGCAGCGTAGCTTTAGCCGGCGAGCAGTACTTC.